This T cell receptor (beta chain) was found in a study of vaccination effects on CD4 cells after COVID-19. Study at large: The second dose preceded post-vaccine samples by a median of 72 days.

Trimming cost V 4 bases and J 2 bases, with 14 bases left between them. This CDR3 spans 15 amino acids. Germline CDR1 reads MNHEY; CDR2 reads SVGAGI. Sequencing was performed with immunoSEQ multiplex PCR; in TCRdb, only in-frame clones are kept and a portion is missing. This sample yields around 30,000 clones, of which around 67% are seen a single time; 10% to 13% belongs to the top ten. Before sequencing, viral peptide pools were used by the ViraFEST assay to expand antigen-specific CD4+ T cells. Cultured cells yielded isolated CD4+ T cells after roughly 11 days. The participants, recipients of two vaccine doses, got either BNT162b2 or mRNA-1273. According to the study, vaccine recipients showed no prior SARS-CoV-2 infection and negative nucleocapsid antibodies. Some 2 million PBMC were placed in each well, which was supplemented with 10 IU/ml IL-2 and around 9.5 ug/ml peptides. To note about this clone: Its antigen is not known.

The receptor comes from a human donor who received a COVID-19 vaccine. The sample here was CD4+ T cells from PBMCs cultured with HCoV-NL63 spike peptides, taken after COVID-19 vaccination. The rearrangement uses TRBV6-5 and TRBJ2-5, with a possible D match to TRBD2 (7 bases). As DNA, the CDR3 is TGTGCCAGCAGTTCTGGGGGGGGGCATCAAGAGACCCAGTACTTC. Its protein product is CASSSGGGHQETQYF.